Each of the 14 T cell receptor beta chains below was sequenced from the same sample in a study of cytomegalovirus exposure and HLA in healthy donors. It was with 60 Vbeta and 13 Jbeta primers that the PCR ran. The repertoire was sequenced with immunoSEQ multiplex PCR; TCRdb's copy has only in-frame clones and lacks some. The repertoire holds around 200,000 clones, with about 75% as singletons. The specimen was PBMCs. The origin of the receptors is a male donor in good health and CMV-seronegative.

The chain recombines TRBV7-6 with TRBJ1-2; 9 nucleotides line up with TRBD1. The CDR3 has 13 amino acids. V lost 5 bases, J lost 7 bases, and 5 bases stayed unmatched. Germline CDR1 SGHVS, CDR2 FNYEAQ. The CDR3: CASSRDREGGYTF. In DNA, the CDR3 is TGTGCCAGCAGCCGGGACAGGGAGGGTGGCTACACCTTC.

The V call is TRBV10-3, the J call TRBJ2-7, with TRBD1 identical over 9 bases. V lost 2 bases, J lost 5 bases, and 10 bases stayed unmatched. The CDR3 has 16 residues. Germline-derived CDR1 and CDR2 are ENHRY and SYGVKD. CDR3 nucleotides: TGTGCCATCAGTGAGCCCTTCGGGACAGGGAACGACGAGCAGTACTTC. This codes for CAISEPFGTGNDEQYF.

This rearrangement joins TRBV15 to TRBJ2-7; possible D gene TRBD1, 6 bases. CDR3 length: 14 amino acids. The V and J ends lost 4 bases and 2 bases respectively, with 12 bases between them. The V gene's germline CDR1 is LNHNV and CDR2 YYDKDF (reference sequence). CDR3 coding DNA: TGTGCCACCAGCAAACCGGGACAAGCCTACGAGCAGTACTTC. The encoded protein is CATSKPGQAYEQYF.

This rearrangement joins TRBV18 to TRBJ1-1; a possible D gene is TRBD1 (6 bases). This CDR3 is built from 15 residues. Deletions cut 2 bases from V and 5 bases from J, with 15 bases between. The germline V gene has CDR1 KGHSH and CDR2 LQKENI. The CDR3 region has the DNA TGTGCCAGCTCACCAAATTCGGGGGGGCGGACTGAAGCTTTCTTT. This translates into CASSPNSGGRTEAFF.

The chain has TRBV19 and TRBJ1-5; 9 bases line up with TRBD1. The CDR3 loop spans 16 amino acids. J gave up 6 bases and V 6 bases, and 12 bases lay outside the gene matches. Germline CDR1 reads LNHDA; CDR2 reads SQIVND (reference sequence). CDR3: CASSKEGTGMGQPQHF. Written as DNA, the CDR3 is TGTGCCAGTAGCAAAGAGGGGACAGGGATGGGTCAGCCCCAGCATTTT.

At least ten counts were recorded for this clone. The chain couples TRBV27 to TRBJ2-7, with TRBD2 matching over 14 bases. CDR1 MNHEY and CDR2 SMNVEV come from the germline V gene (reference sequence). J was trimmed by 7 bases and V by 3 bases; bases with no gene match: 11. CDR3 size: 17 residues. The CDR3 bases are TGTGCCAGCAGTTTCATCCCATGGACTAGCGGGAGGTGGGAGCAGTACTTC. This codes for CASSFIPWTSGRWEQYF.

The chain is built from TRBV29-1 and TRBJ2-3; possibly TRBD2 for D (5 bases). This CDR3 has 13 amino acids. Trimming left V 6 bases short and J 0 bases short, with 10 bases between. Germline V gene data show CDR1 as SQVTM and CDR2 as ANQGSEA. CDR3 protein: CSVRETSTDTQYF. DNA of the CDR3: TGCAGCGTCCGGGAAACAAGCACAGATACGCAGTATTTT.

This CDR3 is CASSFSRQGPPLHF. The CDR3 DNA sequence: TGTGCCAGCAGTTTCTCCCGACAGGGACCACCCCTCCACTTT. The chain links TRBV27 to TRBJ1-6; 7 bases agree with TRBD1. With V trimmed by 3 bases and J by 11 bases, 7 bases remained unmatched. This CDR3 region has 14 residues. From germline, CDR1 is MNHEY and CDR2 SMNVEV (reference sequence).

V gene TRBV27 combines with J gene TRBJ1-6; 11 nucleotides align to TRBD1. V trimming: 7 bases; J trimming: 3 bases; junction bases outside the gene matches: 14. Germline V gene data show CDR1 as MNHEY and CDR2 as SMNVEV (reference sequence). The CDR3 runs 19 residues. This CDR3 is CASNHFTAGTGGYNSPLHF. In DNA, the CDR3 is TGTGCCAGCAACCACTTTACTGCTGGGACAGGGGGCTATAATTCACCCCTCCACTTT.

V gene TRBV6-5 combines with J gene TRBJ1-5; TRBD1 aligns across 9 bases. Looked up from germline, CDR1 is MNHEY and CDR2 is SVGAGI. This CDR3 comprises 15 residues. The V and J ends lost 4 bases and 5 bases, in that order; junction bases with no gene match: 6. CDR3: CASSSDRGAYQPQHF. The DNA for the CDR3 is TGTGCCAGCAGTTCGGACAGGGGCGCCTATCAGCCCCAGCATTTT.

The chain couples TRBV6-1 to TRBJ1-3; weak D call: TRBD1 (6 bases). V shed 5 bases and J shed 4 bases, with 12 bases lying between them. Germline CDR1 and CDR2: MNHNS and SASEGT. The CDR3 runs to 14 residues. The CDR3 DNA reads as TGTGCCAGCAGTCCTCGGACAGCCGGAAACACCATATATTTT. Its translation: CASSPRTAGNTIYF.

The genes are TRBV12-5 and TRBJ2-1; 13 bases match TRBD2. CDR3 length: 20 residues. CDR1 LGHNT and CDR2 FRNRAP come from the germline V gene. With V trimmed by 2 bases and J by 0 bases, 10 bases remained unmatched. The CDR3 spells CASGLSRGLAGPSSYNEQFF. The CDR3 DNA is TGTGCTAGTGGTTTGTCACGGGGACTAGCGGGACCAAGCTCCTACAATGAGCAGTTCTTC.

The rearrangement uses TRBV7-9 and TRBJ2-3; 10 bases fit TRBD2. Germline V CDR1 and CDR2: SEHNR, FQNEAQ (reference sequence). This CDR3 has 14 amino acids. V was clipped by 7 bases and J by 4 bases; unmatched bases: 5. The CDR3 coding sequence is TGTGCCAGCACCGCAGCGGGAGGGCCAGATACGCAGTATTTT. Amino acids: CASTAAGGPDTQYF.

The V call is TRBV30, the J call TRBJ2-7; a possible D gene is TRBD1 (6 bases). The CDR3 has 14 amino acids. Germline V gene lookup returns CDR1 GTSNPN and CDR2 SVGIG (reference sequence). V lost 8 bases to trimming and J lost 6 bases, with 23 bases between them. CDR3 coding DNA: TGTGCCGTTTGGGCGACAGGCCCGCCCGGCGAGCAGTACTTC. Translating it yields CAVWATGPPGEQYF.